This TCR beta chain is drawn from a study of blood T cells in healthy people across ages. Donors gave roughly 10 milliliters of peripheral blood apiece. Combining a sample-barcoded 5' primer with a J-beta primer mix, a second PCR ran for about 6 to 11 cycles. Every cDNA molecule carried a tag from a template-switch adaptor bearing 12 random nucleotides. TCRdb reprocessed the 5' RACE reads via MiXCR and lists one record per CDR3 protein. The repertoire holds around 1,500,000 distinct CDR3 sequences, 35% to 45% seen once, with roughly 7.7% in the top ten. General study results and limits: Per million T cells, the diversity of TCR beta decreased roughly linearly as age advanced.

About this clonotype itself: Its antigen is undetermined. One junction end disagrees with the germline gene, perhaps due to a read error.

Germline V gene data show CDR1 as SQVTM and CDR2 as ANQGSEA. The CDR3 loop spans 14 amino acids. The receptor's source is a woman younger than 35 in good health. This chain connects TRBV29-1 to TRBJ1-2; TRBD1 matches 8 bases. The material sequenced was blood. The CDR3 DNA sequence: TGCAGCGTTGGGTCCTCAGGGGGCGACTATGGCTGCACCTTC. It yields the protein CSVGSSGGDYGCTF.